This T cell receptor beta chain was found in a study of technical replicates of blood from a few donors. The V segment lost 7 bases and the J segment 5 bases; nucleotides outside the gene matches: 8. This CDR3 region has 15 residues. Per the germline V gene, CDR1 is SNHLY and CDR2 is FYNNEI. Clones were read by immunoSEQ multiplex PCR, and TCRdb kept only the in-frame ones, dropping some. The top ten clones hold 0.34% of a sample with 90,000 or so clones, around 93% of them seen once. The sample was T cells isolated from PBMCs. The rearrangement joins TRBV2 to TRBJ1-6; 7 bases line up with TRBD1. The receptor comes from a human donor in good health. In nucleotides, the CDR3 is TGTGCCAGCACCCAGGGGGACGGCCATAATTCACCCCTCCACTTT. This codes for CASTQGDGHNSPLHF.